The text below deals with one T cell receptor beta chain. This specimen comes from a study of sequential checkpoint blockade in melanoma. About the research overall: Randomization was 1:1 between first-line nivolumab→ipilimumab and ipilimumab→nivolumab.

Treatment indicated: randomized to nivolumab then ipilimumab (arm A) or the reverse (arm B). No patient had prior DNA-damaging chemotherapy. From thawed PBMCs, live CD3+CD8+ cells negative for CD19 and CD56 were sorted. Sequenced by immunoSEQ multiplex PCR; TCRdb stores in-frame clones only, minus some. The sample has some 26,000 clones; over 60% are singletons. Germline CDR1 and CDR2: SGDLS and YYNGEE. The CDR3 extends over 16 amino acids. The V and J ends lost 4 bases and 4 bases, in that order; junction bases with no gene match: 11. The sample here was CD8+ T cells sorted from blood (inferred from file names), taken from a patient given nivolumab and ipilimumab in sequence. V and J are TRBV9 and TRBJ2-5; 9 nucleotides align to TRBD1. The TCR originated in a human donor with melanoma. The CDR3 coding sequence is TGTGCCAGCAGCCCGTATCCGGGACAGGGTGGAGAGACCCAGTACTTC. Translation gives CASSPYPGQGGETQYF.